The 21 T cell receptor beta chains listed next were all sequenced from one sample in a study of blood T cells in healthy people across ages. It was with a sample-barcoded 5' primer and a J-beta primer mix that a second PCR of roughly 7 to 12 cycles was run. Each CDR3 protein gets one entry after TCRdb re-called the 5' RACE reads with MiXCR. The data contain about 1,600,000 distinct CDR3 sequences, roughly 40% of them seen just once; the ten biggest clones take up roughly 7.9%. The sample taken for sequencing was blood. The receptors originated from a woman between 18 and 30 years old in good health.

The chain couples TRBV28 to TRBJ1-1; possible D gene TRBD1, 5 bases. The ends were cut back, 5 bases at V and 0 bases at J, with 13 bases in the middle. CDR3 size: 15 residues. CDR1 and CDR2 (germline): MDHEN, SYDVKM. This CDR3 is CASSHPTDMNTEAFF. CDR3 in DNA: TGTGCCAGCAGTCACCCGACGGACATGAACACTGAAGCTTTCTTT.

V usage is TRBV7-8 and J usage is TRBJ1-1; weak D call: TRBD1 (6 bases). Deletions cut 1 base from V and 0 bases from J, with 12 bases between. This CDR3 is 16 amino acids long. Germline assignment: CDR1 SGHVS and CDR2 FQNEAQ. CDR3 in DNA: TGTGCCAGCAGCTTAGTGGGCTACAGGGTGAACACTGAAGCTTTCTTT. The encoded protein is CASSLVGYRVNTEAFF.

The chain uses TRBV10-3 and TRBJ2-2; 9 bases map to TRBD2. CDR1 and CDR2 from the germline V gene are ENHRY and SYGVKD. This CDR3 has 14 residues. V was clipped by 8 bases and J by 3 bases; unmatched bases: 4. CDR3 loop: CAIGGGDHTGELFF. CDR3 DNA sequence: TGTGCCATCGGCGGGGGGGATCACACCGGGGAGCTGTTTTTT.

The chain employs TRBV6-6 and TRBJ1-1; no definite D call. The CDR3 contains 15 residues. Germline V gives CDR1 MNHNY, CDR2 SVGAGI (reference sequence). The germline V and J ends were trimmed by 2 bases and 1 base, with 11 bases remaining between them. This CDR3 is CASSYPPRENTEAFF. In nucleotides, the CDR3 is TGTGCCAGCAGTTACCCACCCCGGGAGAACACTGAAGCTTTCTTT.

The CDR3 loop reads CASSFGLAGLQETQYF. The CDR3 DNA sequence: TGTGCCAGCAGCTTTGGACTAGCGGGACTTCAAGAGACCCAGTACTTC. The chain combines TRBV5-5 with TRBJ2-5; 12 nucleotides line up with TRBD2. From germline, CDR1 is SGHKS and CDR2 YYEKEE (reference sequence). The trim removed 2 bases at V and 2 bases at J, leaving 4 bases unmatched. CDR3 size: 16 residues.

Comments on this clonotype: Given a much more abundant clone one base away, this may be a read error. This chain joins TRBV29-1 and TRBJ2-7, with TRBD1 as a possible D gene (6 bases). The germline V and J ends were trimmed by 7 bases and 7 bases, with 35 bases remaining between them. The germline CDR1 and CDR2 sequences are SQVTM and ANQGSEA. This CDR3 is built from 18 residues. In DNA form, the CDR3 reads TGCAGCGCCTTAGGGACACACGCAACGCTGACGGGTTACAATGAGCAGTACTTC. It translates to CSALGTHATLTGYNEQYF.

This rearrangement joins TRBV6-1 to TRBJ2-3; D is undetermined. The CDR3 is 13 amino acids. CDR1 and CDR2 from the germline V gene are MNHNS and SASEGT. Trimming stripped 5 bases from V and 6 bases from J, with 12 bases between. Written as DNA, the CDR3 is TGTGCCAGCAGTTCATTTTCTCGTGATACGCAGTATTTT. This gives the protein CASSSFSRDTQYF.

The table lists this clonotype with a few counts. The V and J genes are TRBV2 and TRBJ1-1; TRBD1 agrees at 7 bases. CDR3 length: 16 residues. The J segment lost 2 bases and the V segment lost 0 bases, leaving 6 bases of the junction unmatched. Germline assignment: CDR1 SNHLY and CDR2 FYNNEI. CDR3 sequence (DNA): TGTGCCAGCAGTGAAGCCTGGACAGGCCCAAACACTGAAGCTTTCTTT. This translates into CASSEAWTGPNTEAFF. Full variable domain (remainder filled in from reference TRBV2 and TRBJ1-1): EPEVTQTPSHQVTQMGQEVILRCVPISNHLYFYWYRQILGQKVEFLVSFYNNEISEKSEIFDDQFSVERPDGSNFTLKIRSTKLEDSAMYFCASSEAWTGPNTEAFFGQGTRLTVV.

The table lists this clonotype with a few counts. The gene calls are TRBV7-7 and TRBJ2-4; 7 nucleotides align to TRBD1. The germline CDR1 and CDR2 sequences are SSHAT and FNYEAQ (reference sequence). The CDR3 runs to 17 residues. V gave up 5 bases and J gave up 3 bases; unmatched junction bases: 13. CDR3 protein: CASSVNRGLKVKNIQYF. CDR3 bases: TGTGCCAGCAGCGTCAACAGGGGTTTAAAGGTCAAAAACATTCAGTACTTC.

This clonotype was picked up a small number of times. The chain couples TRBV7-9 to TRBJ2-1; D is perhaps TRBD1 or TRBD2 (5 bases each). The CDR3 length is 14 residues. Germline V gene lookup returns CDR1 SEHNR and CDR2 FQNEAQ (reference sequence). The V end lost 5 bases, the J end lost 2 bases, and 10 bases lay between the germline ends. For the CDR3, the DNA is TGTGCCAGCAGCGGGACGCCGCCCTACAATGAGCAGTTCTTC. Translation: CASSGTPPYNEQFF. Combining the CDR3 with reference TRBV7-9 and TRBJ2-1 gives the whole variable domain DTGVSQNPRHKITKRGQNVTFRCDPISEHNRLYWYRQTLGQGPEFLTYFQNEAQLEKSRLLSDRFSAERPKGSFSTLEIQRTEQGDSAMYLCASSGTPPYNEQFFGPGTRLTVL.

This clonotype was seen a handful of times. This chain links TRBV3-1 with TRBJ2-7, with TRBD2 identical over 8 bases. CDR1 is LGHDT, CDR2 YNNKEL, per germline (reference sequence). The trim removed 3 bases at V and 2 bases at J, leaving 12 bases unmatched. This CDR3 contains 17 residues. The CDR3 DNA reads as TGTGCCAGCAGCCAGGCCGCACTAGCGGCTTCCCCCTACGAGCAGTACTTC. Its protein is CASSQAALAASPYEQYF.

The chain combines TRBV4-3 with TRBJ2-1; D unresolved. CDR1 and CDR2 (germline): LGHNA, YSLEER. The V gene lost 0 bases and the J gene lost 4 bases, with 7 bases spanning the gap. The CDR3 contains 14 residues. CDR3 nucleotides: TGCGCCAGCAGCCAAGATGAACGGTACAATGAGCAGTTCTTC. Its translation is CASSQDERYNEQFF.

This clonotype occurred a few times. This chain uses TRBV5-1 with TRBJ2-1; D uncertain. The germline CDR1 and CDR2 sequences are SGHRS and YFSETQ. Trimming left V 0 bases short and J 3 bases short, with 7 bases between. The length of the CDR3 is 14 residues. CDR3 residues: CASSLDRFYNEQFF. CDR3 nucleotide sequence: TGCGCCAGCAGCTTGGACAGATTCTACAATGAGCAGTTCTTC.

The chain uses TRBV20-1 and TRBJ2-5; TRBD1 matches 7 bases. The CDR3 extends over 17 amino acids. The germline gives CDR1 DFQATT, CDR2 SNEGSKA (reference sequence). The junction had 15 bases not matched to a gene; V was cut back by 1 base and J by 4 bases. In DNA, the CDR3 is TGCAGTGCTAGAGCCCGGCCTCTGACAGGGTTCGGAGAGACCCAGTACTTC. Its translation: CSARARPLTGFGETQYF.

This chain uses TRBV15 with TRBJ2-1, with 7 bases identical to TRBD1. J lost 8 bases, V lost 1 base, and 11 bases had no gene match. Germline values: CDR1 LNHNV, CDR2 YYDKDF (reference sequence). The CDR3 runs to 16 residues. CDR3 sequence reads: CATSRVDRLRDDEQFF. The CDR3 bases are TGTGCCACCAGCAGAGTGGACAGGTTAAGGGACGATGAGCAGTTCTTC.

This clonotype was seen a few times. The chain joins TRBV27 to TRBJ1-5; tentative D call: TRBD1 (6 bases). This CDR3 has 15 amino acids. Trimming left V 4 bases short and J 0 bases short, with 10 bases between. Germline V gene data show CDR1 as MNHEY and CDR2 as SMNVEV (reference sequence). The CDR3 DNA sequence: TGTGCCAGCAGTTCAAGGGGGAATAGCAATCAGCCCCAGCATTTT. Encoded protein: CASSSRGNSNQPQHF.

V usage is TRBV6-1 and J usage is TRBJ2-7; possibly TRBD1 for D (5 bases). The CDR3 has 13 amino acids. Germline CDR1 MNHNS, CDR2 SASEGT. Deletions cut 7 bases from V and 2 bases from J, with 12 bases between. CDR3 in DNA: TGTGCCAGCAAGGCCAGGGCAACCTACGAGCAGTACTTC. This sequence encodes CASKARATYEQYF.

This sequence joins TRBV12-3 or TRBV12-4 and TRBJ1-1, with D possibly matching TRBD1 (6 bases). This CDR3 has 13 amino acids. Trimming took 6 bases from V and 7 from J, leaving 15 bases between them. In nucleotides, the CDR3 is TGTGCCAGCAGCCAAGGGGGTGAACTTGAAGCTTTCTTT. This sequence encodes CASSQGGELEAFF.

The J gene is TRBJ1-4, the V gene TRBV5-1; weak D call: TRBD1 (6 bases). Trimming left V 3 bases short and J 0 bases short, with 12 bases between. The CDR3 loop spans 16 amino acids. Germline V gene lookup returns CDR1 SGHRS and CDR2 YFSETQ. CDR3 amino acids: CASSWAGASTNEKLFF. The CDR3 DNA follows: TGCGCCAGCAGCTGGGCGGGGGCTTCAACTAATGAAAAACTGTTTTTT.

There are many counts of this clonotype. The junction and the germline gene differ at one end; a read error may be behind it. CDR3 amino acids: CASSVAGGSSYNEQFF. CDR3 coding DNA: TGTGCCAGCAGTGTAGCGGGAGGGAGCTCCTACAATGAGCAGTTCTTC. The J gene is TRBJ2-1, the V gene TRBV9, with 11 bases aligning to TRBD2. Germline V lookup: CDR1 SGDLS, CDR2 YYNGEE. The length of the CDR3 is 16 residues.

Only one count was recorded for this clonotype. The chain combines TRBV7-2 with TRBJ2-5; the D gene is possibly TRBD1 (6 bases). V shed 8 bases and J shed 7 bases, with 17 bases lying between them. The CDR3 covers 13 residues. Germline CDR1 is SGHTA and CDR2 is FQGNSA. The CDR3 coding sequence is TGTGCCAGCTATTCTGGGCAGGGGACGACCCAGTACTTC. Its translation is CASYSGQGTTQYF.